This T cell receptor (beta chain) originates from a study of long-term antiretroviral therapy in people with HIV. Study-wide results and limits: Pre-ART clonal expansions dominated every time point's repertoire. Collection spanned 2004 to 2017; ART regimens may be less effective than current ones.

Every participant gave one or more pre-ART and two or more post-ART PBMC samples. This CDR3 has 18 residues. V shed 4 bases, J shed 3 bases, and the junction held 15 bases outside the gene matches. Germline CDR1 and CDR2: SGHRS and YFSETQ. Notes on this clone: Antigen unknown.

Version v3.0 of the immunoSEQ assay ran at survey level. Sequencing was directed toward 40,000-50,000 T-cell genomes in each sample. Profiled with immunoSEQ multiplex PCR; TCRdb holds only in-frame clones, not every one. The table records under 20,000 clones, around 90% of them present only once. This TCR derives from a man in his sixties with HIV. The chain joins TRBV5-1 to TRBJ2-1; TRBD2 matches 8 bases. Sequencing was performed on unsorted PBMCs, taken 0.3 years after starting antiretroviral therapy. The DNA for the CDR3 is TGCGCCAGCAGCCCCCCCGGGCTGGCGGGAGGAAACTACAATGAGCAGTTCTTC. It is translated as CASSPPGLAGGNYNEQFF.